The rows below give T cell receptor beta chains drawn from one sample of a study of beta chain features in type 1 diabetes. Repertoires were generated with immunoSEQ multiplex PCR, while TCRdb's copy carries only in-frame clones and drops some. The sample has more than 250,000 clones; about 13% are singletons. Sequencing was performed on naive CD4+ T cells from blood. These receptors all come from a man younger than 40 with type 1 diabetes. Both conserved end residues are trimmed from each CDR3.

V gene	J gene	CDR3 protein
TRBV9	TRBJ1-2	ASSVAGTAYYGYT
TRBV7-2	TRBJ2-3	ASNRASGRGDTQY
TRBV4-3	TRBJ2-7	ASSQALAGGPVEQY
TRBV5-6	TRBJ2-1	ASTYRNLNNEQF
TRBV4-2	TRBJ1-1	ASSLNTFGVNTEAF
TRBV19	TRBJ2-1	ASSIRGAGDNEQF
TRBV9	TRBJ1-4	ASSLLGTGGEKLF
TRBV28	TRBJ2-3	ASSGTTQY
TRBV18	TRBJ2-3	ASSLGQGRTDTQY
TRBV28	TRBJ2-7	ASSPGGRTYEQY
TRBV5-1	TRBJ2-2	ASSVFKGDTGELF
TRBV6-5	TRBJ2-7	ASVAATPYEQY
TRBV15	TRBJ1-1	ATSRDDKEAF
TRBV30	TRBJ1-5	AWSPTGRQPQH
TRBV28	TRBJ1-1	ASSPLDRANTEAF
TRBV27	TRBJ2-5	ASSLTWTGRETQY
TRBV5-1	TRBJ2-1	ASSLAPGKNYNEQF
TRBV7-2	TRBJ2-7	ASSSQGTYEQY
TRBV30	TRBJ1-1	AWREQGNTEAF
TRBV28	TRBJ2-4	ASSTNPGTALAKNIQY
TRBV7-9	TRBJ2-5	ASSSQGPFGETQY
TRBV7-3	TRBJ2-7	ASSLRASGPYEQY
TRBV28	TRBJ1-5	ASSKQGQPQH
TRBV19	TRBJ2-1	ASSIRESHNEQF
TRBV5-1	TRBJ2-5	ASSLLVSRVGETQY
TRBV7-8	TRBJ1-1	ASSPLGRGGGTEAF
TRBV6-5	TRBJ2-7	ASSGQGSSTEQY
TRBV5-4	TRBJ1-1	ASSLAGPNTEAF
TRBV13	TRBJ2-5	ASSPPQRDLEEETQY
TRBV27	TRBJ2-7	ASSPRGSGRNEQY
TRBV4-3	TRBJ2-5	ASSQRESETQY
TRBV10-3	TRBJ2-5	ATGTSGSGFQETQY
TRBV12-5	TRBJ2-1	ASALLDEQF
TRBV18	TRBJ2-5	ASSSTGGQETQY
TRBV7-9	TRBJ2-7	ASSLTYEQY
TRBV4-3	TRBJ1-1	ASSQDQMNTEAF
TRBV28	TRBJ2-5	ASNRDRAPEQTQY
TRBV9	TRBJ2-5	ASSVQQGRGETQY
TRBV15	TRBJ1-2	ATSREKTHTSGSGYT
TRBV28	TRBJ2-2	ASSLKLAGRVLF
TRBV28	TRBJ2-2	ASSFEVGELF
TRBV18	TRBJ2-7	ASSPGAETYEQY
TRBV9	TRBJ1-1	ASSVDSQGEAF